This T cell receptor beta chain was profiled in a study of cytomegalovirus exposure and HLA in healthy donors. TCRdb keeps only in-frame clones here, not all; method: immunoSEQ multiplex PCR. The sample has 60,000 to 75,000 clones, 90% to 96% seen once. The donors were in the roughly 120-subject validation cohort; that cohort was separate from the roughly 680-subject first cohort. This CDR3 spans 16 amino acids. Trimming cost V 4 bases and J 4 bases; bases outside gene matches: 11. Germline V gene data show CDR1 as SGHNT and CDR2 as YYREEE (reference sequence). This sequence joins TRBV5-4 and TRBJ2-3; the match to TRBD2 covers 8 bases. Sequences were obtained from PBMCs. This receptor was taken from a man aged 18 to 29 in good health and CMV-seronegative. CDR3 DNA sequence: TGTGCCAGCAGCCCACCAGCGGGAGTGGCCTCAGATACGCAGTATTTT. It specifies CASSPPAGVASDTQYF.